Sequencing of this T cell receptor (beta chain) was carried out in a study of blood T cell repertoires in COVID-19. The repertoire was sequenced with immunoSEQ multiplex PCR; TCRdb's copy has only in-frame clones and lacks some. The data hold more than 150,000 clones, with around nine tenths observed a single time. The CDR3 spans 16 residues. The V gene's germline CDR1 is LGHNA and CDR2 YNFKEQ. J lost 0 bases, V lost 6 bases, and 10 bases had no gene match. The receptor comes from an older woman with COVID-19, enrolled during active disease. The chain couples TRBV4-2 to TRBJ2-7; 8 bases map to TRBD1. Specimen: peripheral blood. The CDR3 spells CASSQTGGMGSYEQYF. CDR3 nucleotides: TGTGCCAGCAGTCAAACAGGGGGAATGGGCTCCTACGAGCAGTACTTC.